The TCR beta chain described here comes from a study of technical replicates of blood from a few donors. The CDR3 has 11 residues. V dropped 4 bases and J dropped 5 bases, with 9 bases sitting between them. Germline V gene data show CDR1 as SQVTM and CDR2 as ANQGSEA. TCRdb's copy holds only in-frame clones and misses some; the assay was immunoSEQ multiplex PCR. The repertoire includes 55,000 to 75,000 clones, 75% to 95% of them detected once, and 3% to 4% sits in the top ten. The sequenced sample was PBMCs. This rearrangement joins TRBV29-1 to TRBJ2-7; D gene unclear. This clonotype was sampled from a human donor in good health. Some clones in this sample may be carry-over from other donors' samples. The CDR3 sequence: CSVVALNEQYF. The CDR3 region has the DNA TGCAGCGTTGTAGCCCTTAACGAGCAGTACTTC.